Listed below are T cell receptor beta chains from one sample, sequenced in a study of T cell repertoires in cytomegalovirus infection. TCRdb used MiXCR to reprocess the reads, holding one entry per CDR3 protein. The table records about 600,000 distinct CDR3 sequences, less than 25% of them present only once. The sequenced sample consisted of CD8+ T cells from PBMCs. The receptors originated from a human donor in good health (CMV status not recorded). Some clones in this sample may be carry-over from other donors' samples. Each CDR3 is given with its conserved first and last residue. A D gene is named only where the DNA matches it firmly. Clone size appears in some rows only: once, few, many, or a class for an expanded clone.

J gene,clone size,V gene,D gene,CDR3 protein,CDR3 DNA
TRBJ2-2,.,TRBV6-6,.,CASTTPANTGELFF,TGTGCCAGCACCACCCCCGCGAACACCGGGGAGCTGTTTTTT
TRBJ2-1,many,TRBV7-9,.,CASSHSRQQGSSYNEQFF,TGTGCCAGCAGCCACTCGCGACAACAGGGAAGCTCCTACAATGAGCAGTTCTTC
TRBJ2-1,few,TRBV24-1,.,CATSIGNEQFF,TGTGCCACCAGCATTGGGAATGAGCAGTTCTTC
TRBJ1-1,.,TRBV13,.,CASSRDGGEAFF,TGTGCCAGCAGTCGAGACGGGGGCGAAGCTTTCTTT
TRBJ2-1,.,TRBV6-5,TRBD2,CASSYSIAGGDNEQFF,TGTGCCAGCAGTTACTCGATTGCGGGGGGGGACAATGAGCAGTTCTTC
TRBJ1-5,many,TRBV20-1,.,CSARDPGGGRQPQHF,TGCAGTGCTAGAGATCCGGGGGGGGGGCGCCAGCCCCAGCATTTT
TRBJ2-1,.,TRBV9,TRBD2,CASSLPFSGGAIEQFF,TGTGCCAGCAGCCTCCCGTTTAGCGGGGGGGCCATCGAGCAGTTCTTC
TRBJ2-1,few,TRBV29-1,TRBD2,CSVAGLAGGSSYNEQFF,TGCAGCGTTGCTGGACTAGCGGGGGGGAGCTCCTACAATGAGCAGTTCTTC
TRBJ2-3,many,TRBV7-2,.,CASSIMIVTGGTDTQYF,TGTGCCAGCAGCATCATGATTGTCACGGGGGGCACAGATACGCAGTATTTT
TRBJ2-1,few,TRBV5-1,.,CASSPGTPGQFF,TGCGCCAGCAGCCCAGGGACACCCGGGCAGTTCTTC